Below, 14 T cell receptor beta chains from the same sample are listed, as sequenced in a study of blood T cell repertoires in COVID-19. The repertoire was sequenced with immunoSEQ multiplex PCR; TCRdb's copy has only in-frame clones and lacks some. The sample lists fewer than 250,000 clones, about 82% seen once, with 2% to 2.5% in the top ten. The sample was PBMCs or T cells enriched from blood (not recorded which). The receptors stem from a woman in her fifties or sixties who had recovered from COVID-19.

The table lists this clone with a count of one. V gene TRBV9 combines with J gene TRBJ2-7; 9 nucleotides line up with TRBD1. The CDR3 has 15 residues. Germline V gene lookup returns CDR1 SGDLS and CDR2 YYNGEE. Losses at the gene ends were 0 bases for V and 5 bases for J; bases not matched to a gene: 6. DNA for the CDR3: TGTGCCAGCAGCGTAGAGTGGACAGGGGCGGACGAGCAGTACTTC. This codes for CASSVEWTGADEQYF.

The J gene is TRBJ1-3, the V gene TRBV7-2; 9 bases are shared with TRBD1. The CDR3 spans 16 residues. CDR1 is SGHTA, CDR2 FQGNSA, per germline. The J segment lost 3 bases and the V segment lost 4 bases, leaving 7 bases of the junction unmatched. CDR3 region: CASSSGGTGLGNTIYF. CDR3 nucleotide sequence: TGTGCCAGCAGCTCGGGGGGGACAGGGCTTGGAAACACCATATATTTT.

This chain connects TRBV4-3 to TRBJ1-4; D is perhaps TRBD1 (5 bases). In germline, CDR1 is LGHNA, CDR2 YSLEER. Trimming stripped 1 base from V and 7 bases from J, with 13 bases between. The CDR3 is made up of 15 amino acids. The CDR3 sequence is CASSQVGGDGEKLFF. In DNA form, the CDR3 reads TGCGCCAGCAGCCAAGTCGGGGGAGATGGTGAAAAACTGTTTTTT.

This clone was counted a single time. The CDR3 loop is CASSYGTARNTEAFF. CDR3 in DNA: TGTGCCAGCAGTTACGGGACAGCAAGAAACACTGAAGCTTTCTTT. The chain recombines TRBV6-5 with TRBJ1-1, with TRBD1 identical over 7 bases. Germline V gives CDR1 MNHEY, CDR2 SVGAGI. This CDR3 spans 15 amino acids. After removal of 2 bases from V and 2 bases from J, the junction contained 5 bases not matched to a gene.

The chain joins TRBV11-2 to TRBJ2-2; D gene uncertain. Trimming left V 4 bases short and J 0 bases short, with 6 bases between. Germline lookup yields CDR1 SGHAT and CDR2 FQNNGV. The CDR3 contains 14 residues. The CDR3 region is CASSSTANTGELFF. In DNA form, the CDR3 reads TGTGCCAGCAGCTCCACAGCGAACACCGGGGAGCTGTTTTTT.

V usage is TRBV7-6 and J usage is TRBJ2-1; TRBD2 matches 9 bases. The CDR3 runs 15 residues. The germline gives CDR1 SGHVS, CDR2 FNYEAQ. Trimming at V came to 0 bases and at J to 9 bases, leaving 6 bases not matched to a gene. Here the CDR3 DNA reads TGTGCCAGCAGCTTAGCGGCTAGCGGGGTCGGTGAGCAGTTCTTC. As protein: CASSLAASGVGEQFF.

A word on this clone: This sample includes further DNA sequences coding for the same CDR3. The rearrangement uses TRBV19 and TRBJ2-7, with D unclear. This CDR3 is 11 amino acids long. The V gene lost 7 bases and the J gene lost 4 bases, with 8 bases spanning the gap. Germline V lookup: CDR1 LNHDA, CDR2 SQIVND (reference sequence). The CDR3, as DNA: TGTGCCAGTACCAACGGGTACGAGCAGTACTTC. Protein sequence: CASTNGYEQYF. Filled out from reference TRBV19 and TRBJ2-7, the complete variable domain reads DGGITQSPKYLFRKEGQNVTLSCEQNLNHDAMYWYRQDPGQGLRLIYYSQIVNDFQKGDIAEGYSVSREKKESFPLTVTSAQKNPTAFYLCASTNGYEQYFGPGTRLTVT.

This clone came up once. V usage is TRBV10-3 and J usage is TRBJ2-3; D remains ambiguous. In germline, CDR1 is ENHRY, CDR2 SYGVKD. V was cut by 4 bases and J by 4 bases, with 9 bases left in between. The CDR3 has 13 residues. The CDR3 DNA reads as TGTGCCATCAGTGCCCGTTCTCCAGATACGCAGTATTTT. Protein product: CAISARSPDTQYF.

The V gene is TRBV9, the J gene TRBJ2-5; 8 bases are a match to TRBD1. V trimming: 3 bases; J trimming: 5 bases; junction bases outside the gene matches: 9. From germline, CDR1 is SGDLS and CDR2 YYNGEE. The CDR3 is 15 amino acids. CDR3 DNA sequence: TGTGCCAGCAGCGCTGGGAACACAGGGGGTGAGACCCAGTACTTC. Translation: CASSAGNTGGETQYF. Full variable domain (rest looked up from reference TRBV9 and TRBJ2-5): DSGVTQTPKHLITATGQRVTLRCSPRSGDLSVYWYQQSLDQGLQFLIQYYNGEERAKGNILERFSAQQFPDLHSELNLSSLELGDSALYFCASSAGNTGGETQYFGPGTRLLVL.

The gene calls are TRBV7-9 and TRBJ1-1; a weak D match, TRBD1 (5 bases). This CDR3 is 15 amino acids long. Germline lookup yields CDR1 SEHNR and CDR2 FQNEAQ (reference sequence). The V end was cut by 2 bases, the J end by 2 bases, with 12 bases between. The CDR3 region is CASSLSGGDNTEAFF. Here the CDR3 DNA reads TGTGCCAGCAGCTTAAGTGGGGGGGATAACACTGAAGCTTTCTTT.

The chain joins TRBV7-2 to TRBJ2-1; TRBD2 agrees at 7 bases. CDR3 length: 14 residues. Trimming removed 0 bases from V and 6 bases from J; junction bases left unmatched: 2. Germline V gene data show CDR1 as SGHTA and CDR2 as FQGNSA. CDR3 DNA sequence: TGTGCCAGCAGCTTAGCCCGGACTAGCAATGAGCAGTTCTTC. This codes for CASSLARTSNEQFF.

CDR3 in amino acids: CATSGKGQGLYNEQFF. The CDR3 bases are TGTGCCACCAGCGGTAAAGGACAGGGCCTATACAATGAGCAGTTCTTC. V and J are TRBV15 and TRBJ2-1, with 8 bases fitting TRBD1. J lost 4 bases, V lost 5 bases, and 10 bases had no gene match. This CDR3 has 16 residues. Germline V CDR1 and CDR2: LNHNV, YYDKDF (reference sequence).

The chain links TRBV7-2 to TRBJ1-2; TRBD1 matches 9 bases. The CDR3 length is 15 residues. The ends lost 5 bases at V and 5 bases at J; junction bases unmatched: 9. Germline V gene lookup returns CDR1 SGHTA and CDR2 FQGNSA. The CDR3 nucleotides are TGTGCCAGCAGCGCAATGGACAGGGGTCAGTATGGCTACACCTTC. This sequence encodes CASSAMDRGQYGYTF.

The chain is built from TRBV16 and TRBJ1-5, with D hard to call. This CDR3 spans 14 amino acids. The ends were cut back, 1 base at V and 7 bases at J, with 11 bases in the middle. The germline V gene encodes CDR1 KGHSY and CDR2 FQNENV. CDR3 amino acids: CASSQYKGGQPQHF. The CDR3 DNA follows: TGTGCCAGCAGCCAATACAAGGGAGGCCAGCCCCAGCATTTT.